A selection of T cell receptor beta chains follows, all from one sample in a study of beta chain features in type 1 diabetes. TCRdb's copy holds only in-frame clones and misses some; the assay was immunoSEQ multiplex PCR. The data show 300,000 or so clones, with roughly 8.8% seen just once and 0.95% to 1.1% held by the top ten. Sequences were obtained from central memory CD4+ T cells from blood. The receptors were gathered from a man younger than 40 with type 1 diabetes. CDR3s include the opening cysteine and the closing phenylalanine or tryptophan. The D gene is left open where the match is weak. Clone size is given for some rows only: seen once, a few or many times, or a class if the clone is expanded.

TRBJ1-2 11 TRBV7-2 few . CASSLGNGYTF TGTGCCAGCAGCTTAGGGAATGGCTACACCTTC
TRBJ2-1 20 TRBV21-1 few . CASSKVGTGTSGGNHNEQFF .
TRBJ2-7 13 TRBV4-3 many . CASSQDRAYEQYF TGCGCCAGCAGCCAAGACAGGGCCTACGAGCAGTACTTC
TRBJ2-5 14 TRBV7-9 once . CASSLVLDRVSQYF TGTGCCAGCAGCTTAGTACTGGACAGAGTGTCCCAGTACTTC
TRBJ2-7 14 TRBV4-2 . TRBD1 CASSRDRVSYEQYF TGTGCCAGCAGTAGGGACAGGGTGTCCTACGAGCAGTACTTC
TRBJ2-3 15 TRBV4-3 . TRBD1 CASSPRGQGTDTQYF TGCGCCAGCAGCCCCCGGGGACAGGGCACAGATACGCAGTATTTT
TRBJ1-4 12 TRBV9 few . CASSVDGDILFF TGTGCCAGCAGCGTAGACGGGGACATACTGTTTTTT
TRBJ1-1 13 TRBV28 . . CASSLLGAGEAFF TGTGCCAGCAGTTTATTGGGCGCGGGTGAAGCTTTCTTT
TRBJ2-5 17 TRBV5-1 . TRBD2 CASSLVLAGGSEETQYF TGCGCCAGCAGCTTGGTTTTAGCGGGGGGAAGCGAAGAGACCCAGTACTTC
TRBJ2-2 13 TRBV15 many . CATSRESTGELFF TGTGCCACCAGCAGAGAAAGCACCGGGGAGCTGTTTTTT
TRBJ2-7 14 TRBV9 . . CASSAGPFVFEQYF TGTGCCAGCAGCGCCGGGCCCTTTGTGTTTGAGCAGTACTTC
TRBJ1-3 15 TRBV9 . . CASSVGTAPGNTIYF TGTGCCAGCAGCGTAGGTACAGCCCCTGGAAACACCATATATTTT
TRBJ1-2 15 TRBV11-2 few . CASSASRTDDYGYTF TGTGCCAGCAGCGCCAGCCGGACAGATGACTATGGCTACACCTTC
TRBJ1-2 16 TRBV4-2 . . CASSQDLQTDNYGYTF TGTGCCAGCAGCCAAGATTTACAGACCGATAACTATGGCTACACCTTC
TRBJ1-1 14 TRBV5-6 few . CASSPRDMNTEAFF TGTGCCAGCAGCCCCCGGGACATGAACACTGAAGCTTTCTTT
TRBJ2-5 12 TRBV7-2 . . CASSSMGETQYF TGTGCCAGCAGCTCGATGGGAGAGACCCAGTACTTC
TRBJ1-1 14 TRBV7-9 . TRBD1 CASSTDRANTEAFF TGTGCCAGCAGCACCGACAGGGCGAACACTGAAGCTTTCTTT
TRBJ2-1 17 TRBV4-3 few . CASSQAGLLNDLNEQFF TGCGCCAGCAGCCAAGCTGGGCTCCTGAACGATCTCAATGAGCAGTTCTTC
TRBJ1-3 16 TRBV25-1 . . CASSGYTTYSGNTIYF TGTGCCAGCAGTGGATACACCACCTACTCTGGAAACACCATATATTTT
TRBJ2-7 14 TRBV19 . TRBD1 CASSTGQGTYEQYF TGTGCCAGTAGTACGGGACAGGGAACCTACGAGCAGTACTTC
TRBJ1-4 17 TRBV18 few TRBD1 CASSPSPTGTGVEKLFF TGTGCCAGCTCACCCTCCCCGACCGGGACAGGGGTAGAAAAACTGTTTTTT
TRBJ1-2 17 TRBV10-3 few . CAISEAPAIPSNYGYTF TGTGCCATCAGTGAGGCCCCAGCAATTCCCTCTAACTATGGCTACACCTTC
TRBJ2-7 14 TRBV28 . TRBD1 CASSRDRDSYEQYF TGTGCCAGCAGTCGGGACAGGGACTCCTACGAGCAGTACTTC
TRBJ2-6 15 TRBV5-6 many . CASSFRPSGANVLTF TGTGCCAGCAGCTTTAGGCCCTCTGGGGCCAACGTCCTGACTTTC
TRBJ1-6 16 TRBV4-3 few . CASSQEWVRKNSPLHF TGCGCCAGCAGCCAAGAGTGGGTACGGAAGAATTCACCCCTCCACTTT
TRBJ1-2 15 TRBV4-3 . . CASSQDSGGDYGYTF TGCGCCAGCAGCCAAGATAGCGGTGGGGACTATGGCTACACCTTC